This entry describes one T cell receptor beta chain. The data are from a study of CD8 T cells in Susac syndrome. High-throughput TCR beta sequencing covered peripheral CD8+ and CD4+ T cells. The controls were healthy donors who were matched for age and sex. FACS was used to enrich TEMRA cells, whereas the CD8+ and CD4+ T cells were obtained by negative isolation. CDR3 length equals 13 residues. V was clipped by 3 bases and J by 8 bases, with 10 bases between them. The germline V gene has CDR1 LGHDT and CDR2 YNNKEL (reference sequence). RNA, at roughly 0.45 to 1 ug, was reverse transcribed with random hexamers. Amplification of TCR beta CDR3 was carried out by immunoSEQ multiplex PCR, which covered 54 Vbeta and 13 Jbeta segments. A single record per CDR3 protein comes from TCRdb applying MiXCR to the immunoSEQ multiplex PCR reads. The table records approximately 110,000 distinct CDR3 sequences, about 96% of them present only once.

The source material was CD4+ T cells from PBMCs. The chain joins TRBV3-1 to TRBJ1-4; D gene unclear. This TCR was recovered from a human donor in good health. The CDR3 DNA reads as TGTGCCAGCAGCCAGAGGTCCGGCGAAAAACTGTTTTTT. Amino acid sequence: CASSQRSGEKLFF.